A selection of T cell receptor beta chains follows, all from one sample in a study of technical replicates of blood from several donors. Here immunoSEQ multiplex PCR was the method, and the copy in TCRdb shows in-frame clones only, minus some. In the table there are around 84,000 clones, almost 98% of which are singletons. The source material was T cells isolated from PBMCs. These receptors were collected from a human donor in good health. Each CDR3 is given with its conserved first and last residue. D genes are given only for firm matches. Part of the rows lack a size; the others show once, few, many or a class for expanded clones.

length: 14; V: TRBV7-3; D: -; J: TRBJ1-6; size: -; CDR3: CASSLTLGGSPLHF; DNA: TGTGCCAGCAGCTTAACCCTCGGAGGTTCACCCCTCCACTTT
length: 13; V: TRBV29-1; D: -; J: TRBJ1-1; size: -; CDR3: CSVDTGRYTEAFF; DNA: TGCAGCGTTGATACGGGGAGGTACACTGAAGCTTTCTTT
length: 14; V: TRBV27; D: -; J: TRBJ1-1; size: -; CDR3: CASSLLLGGTEAFF; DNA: TGTGCCAGCAGTTTGTTGCTAGGGGGCACTGAAGCTTTCTTT
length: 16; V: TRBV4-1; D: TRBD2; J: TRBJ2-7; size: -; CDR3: CASSQDVLAAIYEQYF; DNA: TGCGCCAGCAGCCAAGATGTACTAGCGGCGATATACGAGCAGTACTTC
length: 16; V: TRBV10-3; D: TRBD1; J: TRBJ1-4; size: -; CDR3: CAIRDTTGGAPSVLFF; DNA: TGTGCCATCAGGGATACAACAGGGGGCGCCCCATCTGTCCTGTTTTTT
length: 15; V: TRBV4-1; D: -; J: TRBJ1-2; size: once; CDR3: CASSQDRRGAGGYTF; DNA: TGCGCCAGCAGCCAAGATAGGCGGGGGGCAGGGGGCTACACCTTC
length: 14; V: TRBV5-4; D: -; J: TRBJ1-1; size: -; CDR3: CASSEGGGNTEAFF; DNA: TGTGCCAGCAGCGAGGGAGGGGGGAACACTGAAGCTTTCTTT
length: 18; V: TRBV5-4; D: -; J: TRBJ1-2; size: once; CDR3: CASSKAPGSLASHYGYTF; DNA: TGTGCCAGCAGCAAAGCGCCAGGGTCCCTAGCGAGCCACTATGGCTACACCTTC
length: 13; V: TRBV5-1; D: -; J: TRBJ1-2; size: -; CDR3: CASSLGEGYGYTF; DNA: TGCGCCAGCAGCTTGGGGGAGGGCTATGGCTACACCTTC
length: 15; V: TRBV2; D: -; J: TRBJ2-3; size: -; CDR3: CASADRGSSTDTQYF; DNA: TGTGCCAGCGCCGACCGGGGGTCTAGCACAGATACGCAGTATTTT
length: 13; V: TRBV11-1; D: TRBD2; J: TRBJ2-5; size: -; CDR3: CASMAPSGETQYF; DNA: TGTGCCAGCATGGCGCCTAGCGGGGAGACCCAGTACTTC
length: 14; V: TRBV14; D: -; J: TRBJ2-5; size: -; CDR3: CASSPHRGKETQYF; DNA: TGTGCCAGCAGCCCCCACCGCGGGAAAGAGACCCAGTACTTC
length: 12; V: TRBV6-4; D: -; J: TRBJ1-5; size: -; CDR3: CASSVWEQPQHF; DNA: TGTGCCAGCAGCGTCTGGGAGCAGCCCCAGCATTTT
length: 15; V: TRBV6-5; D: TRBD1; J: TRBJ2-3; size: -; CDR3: CASSLRGQGADTQYF; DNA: TGTGCCAGCAGCCTACGGGGACAGGGTGCAGATACGCAGTATTTT
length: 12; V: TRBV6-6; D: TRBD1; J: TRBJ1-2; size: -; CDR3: CASAGQGDGYTF; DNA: TGTGCCAGCGCCGGACAGGGGGATGGCTACACCTTC
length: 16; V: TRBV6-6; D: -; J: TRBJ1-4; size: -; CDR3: CASSYSARSGDEKLFF; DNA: TGTGCCAGCAGTTACTCCGCCCGGAGCGGGGATGAAAAACTGTTTTTT
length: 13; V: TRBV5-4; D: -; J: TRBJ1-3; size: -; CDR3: CASSLDLRNTIYF; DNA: TGTGCCAGCAGCTTGGACTTAAGAAACACCATATATTTT
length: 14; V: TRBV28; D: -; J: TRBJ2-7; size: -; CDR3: CASSLSFGGGEQYF; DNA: TGTGCCAGCAGTTTATCTTTCGGGGGTGGCGAGCAGTACTTC
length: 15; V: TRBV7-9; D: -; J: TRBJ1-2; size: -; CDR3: CASSLLEGPNYGYTF; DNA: TGTGCCAGCAGCTTATTGGAGGGCCCTAACTATGGCTACACCTTC
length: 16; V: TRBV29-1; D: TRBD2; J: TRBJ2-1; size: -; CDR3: CSVRTSAATSYNEQFF; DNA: TGCAGCGTCCGAACTAGCGCCGCAACCTCCTACAATGAGCAGTTCTTC
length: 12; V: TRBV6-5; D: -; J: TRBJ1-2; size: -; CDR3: CASSYRRGGYTF; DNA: TGTGCCAGCAGTTATAGGAGAGGCGGCTACACCTTC
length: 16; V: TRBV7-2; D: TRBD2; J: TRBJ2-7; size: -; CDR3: CASSSPGLAGSYEQYF; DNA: TGTGCCAGCAGCTCACCGGGACTAGCGGGTTCCTACGAGCAGTACTTC
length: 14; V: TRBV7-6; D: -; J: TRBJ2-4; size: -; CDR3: CASSSPPLKNIQYF; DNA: TGTGCCAGCAGCTCCCCCCCTTTGAAAAACATTCAGTACTTC